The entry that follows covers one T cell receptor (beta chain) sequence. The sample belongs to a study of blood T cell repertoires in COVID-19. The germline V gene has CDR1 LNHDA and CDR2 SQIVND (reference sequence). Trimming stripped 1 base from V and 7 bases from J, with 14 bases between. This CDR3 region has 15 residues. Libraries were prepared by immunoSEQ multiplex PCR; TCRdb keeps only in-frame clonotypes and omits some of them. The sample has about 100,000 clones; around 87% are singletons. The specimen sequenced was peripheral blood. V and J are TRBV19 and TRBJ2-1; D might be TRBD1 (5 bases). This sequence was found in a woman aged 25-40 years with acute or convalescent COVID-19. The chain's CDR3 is CASSIVGASLNEQFF. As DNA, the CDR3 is TGTGCCAGTAGTATAGTAGGGGCCAGCTTGAATGAGCAGTTCTTC.